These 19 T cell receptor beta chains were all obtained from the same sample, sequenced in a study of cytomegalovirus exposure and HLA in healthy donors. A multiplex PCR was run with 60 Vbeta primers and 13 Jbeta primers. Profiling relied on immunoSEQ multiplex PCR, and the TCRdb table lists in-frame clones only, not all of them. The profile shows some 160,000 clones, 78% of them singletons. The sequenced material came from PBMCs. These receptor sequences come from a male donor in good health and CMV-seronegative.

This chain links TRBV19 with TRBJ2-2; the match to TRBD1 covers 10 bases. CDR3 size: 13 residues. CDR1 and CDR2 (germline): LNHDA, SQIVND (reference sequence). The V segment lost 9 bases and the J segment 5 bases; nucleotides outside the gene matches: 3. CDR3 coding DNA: TGTGCCAGCCGGGACAGGGGAACCGGGGAGCTGTTTTTT. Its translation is CASRDRGTGELFF.

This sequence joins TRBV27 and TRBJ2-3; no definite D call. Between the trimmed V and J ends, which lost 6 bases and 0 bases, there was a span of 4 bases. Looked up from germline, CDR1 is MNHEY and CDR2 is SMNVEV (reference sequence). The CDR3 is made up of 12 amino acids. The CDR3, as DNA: TGTGCCAGCAGACGGAGCACAGATACGCAGTATTTT. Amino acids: CASRRSTDTQYF.

The CDR3 loop is CASSWTGQETQYF. The CDR3 DNA reads TGTGCCAGCAGCTGGACAGGGCAGGAGACCCAGTACTTC. The V call is TRBV5-6, the J call TRBJ2-5, with 8 bases that match TRBD1. After removal of 3 bases from V and 5 bases from J, the junction contained 3 bases not matched to a gene. This CDR3 has 13 residues. Germline CDR1 SGHDT, CDR2 YYEEEE.

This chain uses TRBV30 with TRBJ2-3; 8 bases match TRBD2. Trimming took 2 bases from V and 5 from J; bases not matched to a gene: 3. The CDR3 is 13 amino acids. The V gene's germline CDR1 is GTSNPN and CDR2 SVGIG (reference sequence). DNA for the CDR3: TGTGCCTGGAGTAACGCGGGAGGAGATACGCAGTATTTT. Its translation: CAWSNAGGDTQYF.

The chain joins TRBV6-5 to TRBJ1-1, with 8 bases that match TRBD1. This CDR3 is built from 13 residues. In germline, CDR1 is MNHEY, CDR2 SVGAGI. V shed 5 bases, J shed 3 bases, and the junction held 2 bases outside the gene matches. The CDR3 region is CASSHRGDTEAFF. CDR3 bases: TGTGCCAGCAGTCACAGGGGGGACACTGAAGCTTTCTTT.

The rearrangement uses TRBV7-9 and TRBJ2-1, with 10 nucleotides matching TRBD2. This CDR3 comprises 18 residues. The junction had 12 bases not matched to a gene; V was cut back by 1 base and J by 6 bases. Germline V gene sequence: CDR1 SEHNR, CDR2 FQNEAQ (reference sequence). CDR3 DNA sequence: TGTGCCAGCAGCTTAGTCCCGGGGTGGGGACTAGCGATCAATGAGCAGTTCTTC. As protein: CASSLVPGWGLAINEQFF.

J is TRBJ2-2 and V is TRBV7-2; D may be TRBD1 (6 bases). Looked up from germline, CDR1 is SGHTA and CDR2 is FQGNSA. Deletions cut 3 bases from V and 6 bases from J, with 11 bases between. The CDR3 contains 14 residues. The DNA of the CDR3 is TGTGCCAGCAGCTTGGGACATCGGGCCGGGGAGCTGTTTTTT. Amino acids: CASSLGHRAGELFF.

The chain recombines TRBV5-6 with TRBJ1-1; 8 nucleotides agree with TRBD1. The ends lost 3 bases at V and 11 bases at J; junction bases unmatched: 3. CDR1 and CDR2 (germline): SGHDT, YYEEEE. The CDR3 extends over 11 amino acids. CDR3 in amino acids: CASSSGGNAFF. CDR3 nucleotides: TGTGCCAGCAGCTCAGGGGGCAACGCTTTCTTT.

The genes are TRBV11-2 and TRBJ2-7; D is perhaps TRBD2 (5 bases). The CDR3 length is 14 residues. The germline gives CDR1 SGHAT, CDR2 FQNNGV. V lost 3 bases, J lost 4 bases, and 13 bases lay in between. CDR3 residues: CASSLGPGKYEQYF. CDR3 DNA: TGTGCCAGCAGCTTGGGTCCGGGGAAGTACGAGCAGTACTTC.

CDR3 nucleotide sequence: TGTGCCAGCAGTTTGGTAACAGGAGATCGTACGCAGTATTTT. It codes for CASSLVTGDRTQYF. The chain employs TRBV27 and TRBJ2-3; TRBD1 is a possible D gene (5 bases). V was trimmed by 3 bases and J by 8 bases, leaving 15 bases between them. From germline, CDR1 is MNHEY and CDR2 SMNVEV (reference sequence). This CDR3 spans 14 amino acids.

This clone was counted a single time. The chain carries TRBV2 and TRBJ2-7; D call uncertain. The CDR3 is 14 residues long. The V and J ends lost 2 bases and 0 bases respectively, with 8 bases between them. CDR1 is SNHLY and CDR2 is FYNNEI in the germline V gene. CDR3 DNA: TGTGCCAGCAGTGAAAGCGACCACTCCTACGAGCAGTACTTC. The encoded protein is CASSESDHSYEQYF.

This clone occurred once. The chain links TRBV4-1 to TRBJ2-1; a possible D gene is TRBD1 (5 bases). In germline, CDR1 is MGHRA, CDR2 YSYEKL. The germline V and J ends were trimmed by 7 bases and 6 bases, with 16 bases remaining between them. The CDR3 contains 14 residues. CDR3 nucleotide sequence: TGCGCCAGCACGGCAGGGTTCCGTGGCAATGAGCAGTTCTTC. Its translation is CASTAGFRGNEQFF.

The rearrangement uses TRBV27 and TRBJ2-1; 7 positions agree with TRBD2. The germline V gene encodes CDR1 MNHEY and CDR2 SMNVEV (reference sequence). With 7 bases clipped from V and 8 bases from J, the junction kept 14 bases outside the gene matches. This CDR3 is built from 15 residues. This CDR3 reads CASTSSGIGFHEQFF. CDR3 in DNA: TGTGCCAGCACCTCGAGCGGGATTGGTTTCCATGAGCAGTTCTTC.

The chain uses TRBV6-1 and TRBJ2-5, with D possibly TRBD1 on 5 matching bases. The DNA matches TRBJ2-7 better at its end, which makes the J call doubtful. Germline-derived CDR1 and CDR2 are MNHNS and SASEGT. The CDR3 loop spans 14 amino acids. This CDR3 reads CASGSLTVSYEQYF. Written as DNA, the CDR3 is TGTGCCAGCGGCTCCTTGACAGTCTCCTACGAGCAGTACTTC.

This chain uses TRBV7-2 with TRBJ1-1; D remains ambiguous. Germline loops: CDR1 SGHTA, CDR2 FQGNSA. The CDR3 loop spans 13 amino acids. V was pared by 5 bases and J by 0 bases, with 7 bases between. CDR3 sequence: CASSPEVNTEAFF. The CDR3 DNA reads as TGTGCCAGCAGCCCTGAGGTGAACACTGAAGCTTTCTTT.

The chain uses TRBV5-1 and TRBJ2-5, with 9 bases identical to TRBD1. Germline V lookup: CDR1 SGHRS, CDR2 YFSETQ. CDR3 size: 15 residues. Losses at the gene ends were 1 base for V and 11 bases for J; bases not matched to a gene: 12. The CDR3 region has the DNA TGCGCCAGCAGCTTGTCCGGGACAGGGTTAGAAGAGCAGTACTTC. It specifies CASSLSGTGLEEQYF.

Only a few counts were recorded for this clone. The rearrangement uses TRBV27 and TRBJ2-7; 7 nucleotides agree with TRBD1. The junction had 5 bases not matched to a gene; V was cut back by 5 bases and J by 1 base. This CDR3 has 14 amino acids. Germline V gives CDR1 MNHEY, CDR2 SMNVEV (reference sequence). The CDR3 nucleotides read TGTGCCAGCAGTGGGACAGTCTTTTCCTACGAGCAGTACTTC. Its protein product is CASSGTVFSYEQYF.

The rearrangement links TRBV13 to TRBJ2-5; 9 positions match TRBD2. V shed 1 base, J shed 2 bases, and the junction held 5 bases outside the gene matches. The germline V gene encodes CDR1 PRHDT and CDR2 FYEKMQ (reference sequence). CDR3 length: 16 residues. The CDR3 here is CASSLEGSGSQETQYF. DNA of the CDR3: TGTGCCAGCAGCTTAGAAGGTAGCGGGAGTCAAGAGACCCAGTACTTC.

The CDR3 region is CASSLVRQGLPDQPQHF. The DNA of the CDR3 is TGTGCCAGCAGCTTAGTTCGGCAGGGCCTACCCGATCAGCCCCAGCATTTT. The J gene is TRBJ1-5, the V gene TRBV7-2, with D perhaps TRBD1 (5 bases). V lost 1 base to trimming and J lost 5 bases, with 18 bases between them. CDR1 is SGHTA and CDR2 is FQGNSA in the germline V gene. This CDR3 is built from 17 residues.